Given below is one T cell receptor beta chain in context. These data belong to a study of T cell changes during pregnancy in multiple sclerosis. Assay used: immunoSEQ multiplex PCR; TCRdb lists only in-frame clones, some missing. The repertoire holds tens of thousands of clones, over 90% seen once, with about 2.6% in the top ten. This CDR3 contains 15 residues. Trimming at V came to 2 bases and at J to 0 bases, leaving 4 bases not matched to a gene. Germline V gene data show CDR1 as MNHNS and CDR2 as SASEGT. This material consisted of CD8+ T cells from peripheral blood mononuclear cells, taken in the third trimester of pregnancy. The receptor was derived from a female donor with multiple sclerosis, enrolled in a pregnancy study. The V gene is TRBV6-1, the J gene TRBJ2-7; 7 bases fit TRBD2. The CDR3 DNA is TGTGCCAGCAGTGAATACTCTAGCGGCTCCTACGAGCAGTACTTC. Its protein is CASSEYSSGSYEQYF.